These 14 T cell receptor beta chains originate from one sample sequenced in a study of breast tumors, draining lymph nodes, adjacent tissues. Breast cancer patients provided tissue from their axillary draining lymph nodes. TCRdb called the multiplex PCR reads again in MiXCR, with one record for every CDR3 protein. The sample holds hundreds of thousands of distinct CDR3 sequences, less than 40% seen once. Material: axillary lymph node tissue. These receptors were obtained from a female donor with breast cancer. Some clones in this sample may be carry-over from other donors' samples.

This clonotype was observed at least ten times. The chain couples TRBV20-1 to TRBJ1-5; TRBD1 is a possible D gene (5 bases). The V end lost 6 bases, the J end lost 7 bases, and 16 bases lay between the germline ends. Germline CDR1 reads DFQATT; CDR2 reads SNEGSKA (reference sequence). The CDR3 is 13 amino acids. CDR3 DNA sequence: TGCAGTGCCCAGGACAAGGCGGGGCAGCCCCAGCATTTT. Translation: CSAQDKAGQPQHF.

This clonotype appeared many times. V is TRBV6-1 and J is TRBJ1-5; 7 bases agree with TRBD1. The germline V gene has CDR1 MNHNS and CDR2 SASEGT. The J segment lost 3 bases and the V segment lost 4 bases, leaving 9 bases of the junction unmatched. The CDR3 runs to 16 residues. As DNA, the CDR3 is TGTGCCAGCAGTGGACAGGGCATAAAAGACAATCAGCCCCAGCATTTT. Translated: CASSGQGIKDNQPQHF.

This clonotype has ten or more counts. The chain combines TRBV3-1 with TRBJ2-2; perhaps TRBD2 as D (5 bases). The CDR3 contains 17 residues. V lost 0 bases to trimming and J lost 0 bases, with 11 bases between them. Germline V gene lookup returns CDR1 LGHDT and CDR2 YNNKEL (reference sequence). The CDR3 DNA follows: TGTGCCAGCAGCCAAGAGCGGGCGGTCTCGAACACCGGGGAGCTGTTTTTT. Amino acid sequence: CASSQERAVSNTGELFF.

This clonotype was found many times. The chain joins TRBV20-1 to TRBJ2-7, with a weak D call TRBD2 (6 bases). V gave up 1 base and J gave up 7 bases, with 14 bases separating them. CDR3 length: 13 amino acids. In germline, CDR1 is DFQATT, CDR2 SNEGSKA (reference sequence). The CDR3 reads CSARVGGVREQYF. The CDR3 region has the DNA TGCAGTGCTAGAGTCGGGGGAGTGCGTGAGCAGTACTTC.

This clonotype was seen more than once but under ten times. Given a much more abundant clone one base away, this may be a read error. The chain uses TRBV5-1 and TRBJ2-2; possibly TRBD1 or TRBD2 for D (5 bases each). The germline CDR1 and CDR2 sequences are SGHRS and YFSETQ. CDR3 length equals 13 residues. CDR3 sequence reads: CASSFWGTGDLFF. CDR3 in DNA: TGCGCCAGCAGCTTTTGGGGTACCGGGGACCTGTTTTTT. Based on the CDR3 plus reference TRBV5-1 and TRBJ2-2, the full variable domain is KAGVTQTPRYLIKTRGQQVTLSCSPISGHRSVSWYQQTPGQGLQFLFEYFSETQRNKGNFPGRFSGRQFSNSRSEMNVSTLELGDSALYLCASSFWGTGDLFFGEGSRLTVL.

Ten or more counts support this clonotype. The chain employs TRBV5-6 and TRBJ2-5; TRBD2 agrees at 16 bases. Germline V gives CDR1 SGHDT, CDR2 YYEEEE. The CDR3 sequence is 18 residues long. The junction had 12 bases not matched to a gene; V was cut back by 5 bases and J by 5 bases. The CDR3 loop reads CASSRFGTSGRASETQYF. The CDR3 nucleotides read TGTGCCAGCAGTCGATTTGGGACTAGCGGGAGGGCCTCCGAGACCCAGTACTTC.

The CDR3 loop reads CASSQGRAAGNTIYF. CDR3 sequence (DNA): TGTGCCAGCAGCCAAGGTCGGGCAGCTGGAAACACCATATATTTT. This chain joins TRBV3-1 and TRBJ1-3; D gene uncertain. This CDR3 contains 15 residues. Deletions cut 1 base from V and 2 bases from J, with 9 bases between. Germline-derived CDR1 and CDR2 are LGHDT and YNNKEL (reference sequence).

V and J are TRBV7-9 and TRBJ2-1; 7 bases are a match to TRBD2. The closer fit of TRBJ2-5 to the DNA end suggests the J call may be wrong. CDR3 size: 17 residues. From germline, CDR1 is SEHNR and CDR2 FQNEAQ (reference sequence). The CDR3 nucleotides read TGTGCCAGCAGAACCCTCGGCGGGAGCTCCTACAATGAGACCCAGTACTTC. It yields the protein CASRTLGGSSYNETQYF.

This clonotype has a count of ten or more. The CDR3 bases are TGTGCCAGCAGCCCCCAGATCATAGATACGCAGTATTTT. Translation: CASSPQIIDTQYF. The genes are TRBV11-3 and TRBJ2-3; D gene unclear. The V and J ends lost 5 bases and 5 bases respectively, with 11 bases between them. Germline V lookup: CDR1 SGHNT, CDR2 YENEEA. CDR3 length: 13 residues.

This clonotype showed up many times. The CDR3 DNA sequence: TGTGCCAGCAGCTTATCGCGGACGGCCTACGAGCAGTACTTC. It translates to CASSLSRTAYEQYF. The rearrangement uses TRBV11-2 and TRBJ2-7, with D unresolved. Germline values: CDR1 SGHAT, CDR2 FQNNGV. This CDR3 is built from 14 residues. Deletions cut 2 bases from V and 2 bases from J, with 10 bases between.

This clonotype has a single count. The V gene is TRBV24-1, the J gene TRBJ2-3, with 9 bases matching TRBD2. V trimming: 6 bases; J trimming: 3 bases; junction bases outside the gene matches: 6. Germline V lookup: CDR1 KGHDR, CDR2 SFDVKD. This CDR3 comprises 15 residues. The CDR3 nucleotides are TGTGCCACCAGTCCTAGGGCGGGAGGGACAGATACGCAGTATTTT. It encodes CATSPRAGGTDTQYF.

This clonotype was detected ten times or more. This chain connects TRBV5-5 to TRBJ2-5; 11 nucleotides line up with TRBD2. The CDR3 totals 16 residues. The germline CDR1 and CDR2 sequences are SGHKS and YYEKEE (reference sequence). The junction had 12 bases not matched to a gene; V was cut back by 4 bases and J by 7 bases. In DNA form, the CDR3 reads TGTGCCAGCAGCCTATATATAGCGGGAGGGACGACGACCCAGTACTTC. This sequence encodes CASSLYIAGGTTTQYF. Together with reference TRBV5-5 and TRBJ2-5, the CDR3 gives the full variable domain: DAGVTQSPTHLIKTRGQQVTLRCSPISGHKSVSWYQQVLGQGPQFIFQYYEKEERGRGNFPDRFSARQFPNYSSELNVNALLLGDSALYLCASSLYIAGGTTTQYFGPGTRLLVL.

This clonotype was observed a few times. A much larger clonotype is one base distant, so this may be a read error. The chain links TRBV5-1 to TRBJ2-1; D tentatively reads TRBD1 or TRBD2 (5 bases each). This CDR3 comprises 13 residues. V was shortened by 0 bases and J by 13 bases, with 14 bases between the two germline ends. Germline V lookup: CDR1 SGHRS, CDR2 YFSETQ. This chain's CDR3 is CASSLGPGGDQFF. In DNA form, the CDR3 reads TGCGCCAGCAGCTTGGGGCCGGGTGGGGACCAGTTCTTC.

To note about this clonotype: Its ends do not fully match the called genes, so a read error is possible. This chain connects TRBV6-5 to TRBJ1-3; D call uncertain. This CDR3 has 18 residues. CDR1 and CDR2 from the germline V gene are MNHEY and SVGAGI. The CDR3 here is CASSHSTSGRFSGNTIYF. CDR3 in DNA: TGTGCCAGCAGTCACTCGACCTCCGGACGCTTCTCTGGAAACACCATATATTTT.